This T cell receptor beta chain was recorded in a study of cytomegalovirus exposure and HLA in healthy donors. The CDR3 has 16 residues. J gave up 11 bases and V 4 bases, and 17 bases lay outside the gene matches. From germline, CDR1 is KGHSH and CDR2 LQKENI. The study ran its PCR with 60 Vbeta and 13 Jbeta primers. Profiling relied on immunoSEQ multiplex PCR, and the TCRdb table lists in-frame clones only, not all of them. The table includes roughly 100,000 clones, 79% detected once. Study-wide points: Analysis was carried out at a later point, and it linked a missense DCLRE1C variant to TCR beta V- and J-gene trimming. Clonal expansion, a later analysis showed, was greater in HLA-associated TCR beta chains than in equally common others. Associated with cytomegalovirus, according to the listing, were about 160 TCR beta chains. Based on reports, TCR beta sequences accurately predicted HLA-A and HLA-B alleles for most subjects.

For this clone: Its cognate antigen is unknown.

The receptor comes from a male donor in good health and CMV-seropositive. The chain uses TRBV18 and TRBJ1-5; 7 bases are shared with TRBD1. The sequenced sample was PBMCs. The CDR3 sequence is CASSQTDRWGITTQHF. As DNA, the CDR3 is TGTGCCAGCTCACAGACGGACAGGTGGGGCATCACGACCCAGCATTTT.